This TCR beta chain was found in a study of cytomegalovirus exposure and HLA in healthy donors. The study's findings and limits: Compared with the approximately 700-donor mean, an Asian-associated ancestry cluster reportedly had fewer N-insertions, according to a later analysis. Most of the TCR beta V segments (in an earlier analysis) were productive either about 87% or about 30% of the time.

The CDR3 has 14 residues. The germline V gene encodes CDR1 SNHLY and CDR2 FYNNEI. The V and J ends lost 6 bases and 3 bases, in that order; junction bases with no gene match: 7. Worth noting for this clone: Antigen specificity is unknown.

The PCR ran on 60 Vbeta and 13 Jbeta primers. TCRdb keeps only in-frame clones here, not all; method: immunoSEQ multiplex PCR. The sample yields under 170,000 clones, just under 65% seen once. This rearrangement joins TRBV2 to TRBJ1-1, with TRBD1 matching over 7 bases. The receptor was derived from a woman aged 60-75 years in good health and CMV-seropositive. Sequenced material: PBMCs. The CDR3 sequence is CASRITGEDTEAFF. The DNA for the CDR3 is TGTGCCAGCAGGATAACAGGGGAGGACACTGAAGCTTTCTTT.